This is a list of T cell receptor beta chains from one sample in a study of cytomegalovirus exposure and HLA in healthy donors. The method was immunoSEQ multiplex PCR; TCRdb's version includes in-frame clones alone and lacks a portion of them. Here the sample spans over 100,000 clones, about two thirds being singletons. What was sequenced was PBMCs. The receptors derive from a man aged 25-45 years in good health and CMV-seropositive. Both conserved end residues are part of each CDR3. The D gene is left open where the match is weak. Size is stated for part of the rows, as once, few or many counts, or as a class when the clone is expanded.

j_call,clone_size,v_call,d_call,cdr3_aa,cdr3_nt
TRBJ1-4,-,TRBV6-5,TRBD1,CASSRQGVGEKLFF,TGTGCCAGCAGTCGACAGGGGGTAGGAGAAAAACTGTTTTTT
TRBJ1-1,-,TRBV9,-,CASSVAAAGVNTEAFF,TGTGCCAGCAGCGTAGCCGCCGCCGGGGTTAACACTGAAGCTTTCTTT
TRBJ2-7,-,TRBV5-4,TRBD1,CASSAGGSYEQYF,TGTGCCAGCAGCGCAGGGGGCTCCTACGAGCAGTACTTC
TRBJ1-1,-,TRBV19,-,CASVGTTKNTEAFF,TGTGCCAGTGTCGGGACAACAAAGAACACTGAAGCTTTCTTT
TRBJ1-3,-,TRBV19,TRBD1,CASSVDRVSGNTIYF,TGTGCCAGTAGTGTCGACAGGGTGTCCGGAAACACCATATATTTT
TRBJ2-7,-,TRBV6-5,TRBD1,CASRGTGYYEQYF,TGTGCCAGCAGAGGGACAGGGTACTACGAGCAGTACTTC
TRBJ2-5,-,TRBV10-3,-,CAISGQPQETQYF,TGTGCCATCAGTGGACAGCCTCAAGAGACCCAGTACTTC
TRBJ2-7,-,TRBV7-2,-,CASSLVNSWVLTYEQYF,TGTGCCAGCAGCTTAGTGAACAGTTGGGTATTAACCTACGAGCAGTACTTC
TRBJ2-2,-,TRBV5-6,TRBD2,CASSLTSGGNTGELFF,TGTGCCAGCAGCTTGACAAGCGGGGGGAACACCGGGGAGCTGTTTTTT
TRBJ2-5,few,TRBV9,-,CASSVAGGAETQYF,TGTGCCAGCAGCGTAGCTGGGGGCGCGGAGACCCAGTACTTC
TRBJ1-1,-,TRBV11-2,-,CASSLTGNTEAFF,TGTGCCAGCAGCTTAACCGGGAACACTGAAGCTTTCTTT
TRBJ2-2,-,TRBV25-1,TRBD2,CASTHGTSAPGELFF,TGTGCCAGCACCCATGGGACTAGCGCCCCCGGGGAGCTGTTTTTT
TRBJ1-1,few,TRBV5-1,TRBD1,CASSPYLGTEEAFF,TGCGCCAGCAGCCCGTACTTAGGGACAGAAGAAGCTTTCTTT
TRBJ2-3,few,TRBV13,TRBD2,CASEKSGTTSDTQYF,TGTGCCAGCGAGAAGTCCGGGACTACTTCAGATACGCAGTATTTT
TRBJ1-1,-,TRBV28,-,CASSLHTEAFF,TGTGCCAGCAGTCTACACACTGAAGCTTTCTTT
TRBJ1-5,-,TRBV29-1,-,CSVPGADSNSNQPQHF,TGCAGCGTCCCTGGGGCGGACAGCAATAGCAATCAGCCCCAGCATTTT
TRBJ1-1,few,TRBV19,-,CASRKGATMNTEAFF,TGTGCCAGTAGGAAAGGGGCTACTATGAACACTGAAGCTTTCTTT
TRBJ1-2,-,TRBV15,TRBD1,CATSREGGRTGGSGYTF,TGTGCCACCAGCAGAGAGGGGGGGCGGACAGGGGGCTCTGGCTACACCTTC
TRBJ2-5,-,TRBV5-1,TRBD2,CASSLGLAGGRQETQYF,TGCGCCAGCAGCTTGGGACTAGCGGGGGGGCGCCAAGAGACCCAGTACTTC
TRBJ2-1,-,TRBV9,TRBD1,CASSARQGNDEQFF,TGTGCCAGCAGCGCGAGACAGGGGAACGATGAGCAGTTCTTC
TRBJ1-5,-,TRBV7-9,-,CASSSGKVSNQPQHF,TGTGCCAGCAGCTCCGGGAAAGTCTCCAATCAGCCCCAGCATTTT
TRBJ1-2,-,TRBV30,TRBD1,CAWTAGTGRYGYTF,TGTGCCTGGACCGCAGGGACAGGGCGCTATGGCTACACCTTC
TRBJ1-2,-,TRBV5-5,-,CASSFRGQGPTGYTF,TGTGCCAGTAGCTTTAGGGGACAAGGACCCACCGGGTACACCTTC
TRBJ2-3,-,TRBV30,TRBD2,CAWSVPGGRSRNTQYF,TGTGCCTGGAGTGTACCTGGCGGGAGATCAAGGAATACGCAGTATTTT
TRBJ1-4,-,TRBV27,-,CASSLSAGLMEKLFF,TGTGCCAGCAGTTTATCGGCAGGCCTAATGGAAAAACTGTTTTTT
TRBJ2-4,-,TRBV2,TRBD1,CASSGRGPGKNIQYF,TGTGCCAGCAGTGGCAGGGGGCCTGGCAAAAACATTCAGTACTTC
TRBJ2-2,-,TRBV4-2,TRBD1,CASSRYEGARTGELFF,TGTGCCAGCAGCCGATACGAGGGGGCGAGGACCGGGGAGCTGTTTTTT
TRBJ2-1,-,TRBV6-1,TRBD2,CASSNSGGTYNEQFF,TGTGCCAGCAGTAATAGCGGGGGAACCTACAATGAGCAGTTCTTC
TRBJ1-4,-,TRBV5-1,-,CASSLVTGYNEKLFF,TGCGCCAGCAGCTTGGTGACGGGATATAATGAAAAACTGTTTTTT
TRBJ2-3,-,TRBV19,-,CASSTGSGPRDTDTQYF,TGTGCCAGTAGTACCGGTAGCGGCCCCAGGGACACAGATACGCAGTATTTT
TRBJ2-7,medium-sized,TRBV2,-,CASASGTTSYEQYF,TGTGCCAGCGCGTCAGGGACAACCTCCTACGAGCAGTACTTC
TRBJ1-2,once,TRBV9,TRBD1,CASSVATGGTYGYTF,TGTGCCAGCAGCGTAGCGACAGGGGGGACCTATGGCTACACCTTC
TRBJ1-2,-,TRBV5-6,-,CASSLYRVSDGYTF,TGTGCCAGCAGCTTATACAGGGTCTCGGATGGCTACACCTTC
TRBJ2-3,-,TRBV18,-,CASSLEESTDTQYF,TGTGCCAGCTCACTGGAGGAGAGCACAGATACGCAGTATTTT
TRBJ1-5,-,TRBV5-4,TRBD1,CASSSGTGGGQPQHF,TGTGCCAGCAGCAGCGGGACAGGGGGCGGTCAGCCCCAGCATTTT
TRBJ1-3,few,TRBV30,-,CAWSEAGRNTIYF,TGTGCCTGGAGTGAGGCAGGGAGAAACACCATATATTTT
TRBJ1-3,once,TRBV11-2,TRBD1,CASSYTDRGHSGNTIYF,TGTGCCAGCAGCTACACCGACAGGGGACACTCTGGAAACACCATATATTTT
TRBJ1-1,few,TRBV10-3,-,CAISEKLDGTRGTEAFF,TGTGCCATCAGTGAAAAGCTAGACGGAACGCGAGGCACTGAAGCTTTCTTT
TRBJ2-3,-,TRBV7-2,-,CASTLDWGTDTQYF,TGTGCCAGCACCCTAGATTGGGGCACAGATACGCAGTATTTT
TRBJ2-5,-,TRBV11-3,-,CASSSRQFQETQYF,TGTGCCAGCAGCTCCCGACAATTCCAAGAGACCCAGTACTTC
TRBJ2-3,-,TRBV6-6,-,CASTSSTDTQYF,TGTGCCAGCACCTCTAGCACAGATACGCAGTATTTT
TRBJ1-5,many,TRBV7-8,TRBD1,CASSPRGTGASNQPQHF,TGTGCCAGCAGCCCCCGGGGGACAGGGGCTAGCAATCAGCCCCAGCATTTT